The 20 T cell receptor beta chains in this list originate from one sample, sequenced in a study of T cells after yellow fever vaccination (dated by TCRdb to about 2019). In light of the paper, this sample's treatment or condition label describes: live attenuated yellow fever vaccine strain. The receptor library was made with 5' RACE. These reads were obtained on an Illumina NovaSeq 6000. TCRdb took the public reads, trimmed them with fastp at Q25, ran MiXCR for clone calling and kept in-frame beta chains. Records with the same CDR3 protein are collapsed into one entry carrying the most frequent genes and DNA. This sample holds 150,000 to 200,000 distinct CDR3 sequences; about 10% were observed only once. In total, the top ten clones hold 36% of the sample. The starting material was CD8+ T cells sorted from PBMCs, obtained 15 days after the yellow fever booster vaccination. These receptors all come from a man aged 18 to 30 who received the YFV17D yellow fever vaccine.

This clonotype was counted only a few times. The CDR3 nucleotides are TGCGCCAGCAGCCAAGATTGGACGGGGAACGGGGAGCTGTTTTTT. Protein: CASSQDWTGNGELFF. The chain recombines TRBV4-1 with TRBJ2-2; tentative D call: TRBD2 (5 bases). Germline V gene data show CDR1 as MGHRA and CDR2 as YSYEKL. Trimming pared 0 bases from V and 7 bases from J, leaving 12 bases between. CDR3 length: 15 residues.

V usage is TRBV5-4 and J usage is TRBJ2-2, with D perhaps being TRBD1 or TRBD2 (5 bases each). CDR1 is SGHNT, CDR2 YYREEE, per germline (reference sequence). V lost 0 bases and J 7 bases, leaving 13 bases between the germline ends. This CDR3 has 15 amino acids. CDR3 region: CASSLVQGASGELFF. The CDR3 DNA reads as TGTGCCAGCAGCTTGGTTCAGGGAGCCAGCGGGGAGCTGTTTTTT.

The V call is TRBV27, the J call TRBJ2-1; D is possibly TRBD2 (6 bases). V was pared by 6 bases and J by 12 bases, with 15 bases between. From germline, CDR1 is MNHEY and CDR2 SMNVEV (reference sequence). This CDR3 has 12 amino acids. The DNA of the CDR3 is TGTGCCAGCAGCCTTCTCGGGAGAGGGCAGTTCTTC. Encoded protein: CASSLLGRGQFF.

V gene TRBV29-1 combines with J gene TRBJ1-1; D is ambiguous. CDR1 is SQVTM and CDR2 is ANQGSEA in the germline V gene. The CDR3 runs 12 residues. Trimming took 7 bases from V and 1 from J, leaving 10 bases between them. CDR3 sequence (DNA): TGCAGCGCCCCGACGGGGAACACTGAAGCTTTCTTT. As protein: CSAPTGNTEAFF.

This clonotype was observed a handful of times. This chain connects TRBV6-2 or TRBV6-3 to TRBJ1-1; no definite D call. The CDR3 spans 15 residues. Trimming left V 5 bases short and J 1 base short, with 14 bases between. Germline CDR1 and CDR2: MNHEY and SVGEGT. The CDR3 loop is CASSNNRGPNTEAFF. The CDR3 DNA reads as TGTGCCAGCAGTAACAATCGCGGACCGAACACTGAAGCTTTCTTT.

In its sample, this clonotype was seen many times. The junction does not match germline at one end; this may be a read error. The V gene is TRBV7-7, the J gene TRBJ2-4, with D perhaps assigned TRBD1 or TRBD2 (5 bases each). This CDR3 has 13 amino acids. Germline-derived CDR1 and CDR2 are SSHAT and FNYEAQ (reference sequence). The CDR3 sequence: CASSSGAGDIQYF. The DNA of the CDR3 is TGTGCTAGCAGCTCCGGGGCCGGGGACATTCAGTACTTC.

The V call is TRBV4-2, the J call TRBJ2-2, with 10 bases lining up with TRBD2. V lost 0 bases, J lost 7 bases, and 11 bases stayed unmatched. This CDR3 is 18 amino acids long. Per germline, CDR1 LGHNA and CDR2 YNFKEQ. For the CDR3, the DNA is TGTGCCAGCAGCCAAGAAGGCCTAGCGGGGGCCCCGGGCGGGGAGCTGTTTTTT. The encoded protein is CASSQEGLAGAPGGELFF.

In this sample, this clonotype turned up many times. The chain links TRBV6-4 to TRBJ2-3, with TRBD2 as a possible D gene (7 bases). CDR3 length: 14 amino acids. The V and J ends lost 2 bases and 4 bases respectively, with 10 bases between them. Germline lookup yields CDR1 MRHNA and CDR2 SNTAGT. Written as DNA, the CDR3 is TGTGCCAGCAGTGACGGGGGGGCCTCAGATACGCAGTATTTT. Its translation: CASSDGGASDTQYF.

This clonotype has just a few counts. The J gene is TRBJ2-7, the V gene TRBV12-3 or TRBV12-4, with D perhaps matching TRBD1 (5 bases). The CDR3 is made up of 14 amino acids. V was cut by 3 bases and J by 4 bases, with 13 bases left in between. This CDR3 reads CASSLSGKGYEQYF. The CDR3 nucleotides are TGTGCCAGCAGTTTGAGTGGAAAGGGGTACGAGCAGTACTTC.

The chain has TRBV4-3 and TRBJ2-1; D uncertain. Germline V gene lookup returns CDR1 LGHNA and CDR2 YSLEER. The CDR3 is made up of 15 amino acids. The V and J ends lost 0 bases and 4 bases respectively, with 10 bases between them. CDR3 protein: CASSQDRYSYNEQFF. CDR3 coding DNA: TGCGCCAGCAGCCAAGATAGGTACAGTTACAATGAGCAGTTCTTC.

This clonotype was observed a few times. V gene TRBV19 combines with J gene TRBJ2-3; D uncertain. Germline CDR1 reads LNHDA; CDR2 reads SQIVND (reference sequence). Between the trimmed V and J ends, which lost 6 bases and 2 bases, there was a span of 12 bases. The CDR3 runs to 14 residues. In DNA form, the CDR3 reads TGTGCCAGTAGATATCGGGCCTACACAGATACGCAGTATTTT. Translated, it gives CASRYRAYTDTQYF. The full variable domain, in which reference TRBV19 and TRBJ2-3 provide the parts outside the CDR3, is DGGITQSPKYLFRKEGQNVTLSCEQNLNHDAMYWYRQDPGQGLRLIYYSQIVNDFQKGDIAEGYSVSREKKESFPLTVTSAQKNPTAFYLCASRYRAYTDTQYFGPGTRLTVL.

The chain is built from TRBV6-1 and TRBJ1-4; perhaps TRBD1 as D (5 bases). The CDR3 length is 14 residues. Germline V gene sequence: CDR1 MNHNS, CDR2 SASEGT. Trimming left V 3 bases short and J 8 bases short, with 13 bases between. The CDR3 spells CASSDNTGTEKLFF. The CDR3 nucleotides read TGTGCCAGCAGTGATAATACTGGGACGGAAAAACTGTTTTTT.

There are many counts of this clonotype. V usage is TRBV12-3 or TRBV12-4 and J usage is TRBJ2-3, with D perhaps TRBD2 (6 bases). The CDR3 runs 15 residues. Trimming shortened V by 4 bases and J by 2 bases, and 13 bases separated the two germline ends. The CDR3 nucleotides read TGTGCCAGCAGTTCCCTGGGACTGTACACAGATACGCAGTATTTT. Residues: CASSSLGLYTDTQYF.

This clonotype was seen a few times. The rearrangement uses TRBV27 and TRBJ2-7, with 10 bases lining up with TRBD1. The CDR3 has 15 residues. Trimming took 5 bases from V and 3 from J; bases not matched to a gene: 7. The germline CDR1 and CDR2 sequences are MNHEY and SMNVEV (reference sequence). The CDR3 region is CASSLSGTGDYEQYF. For the CDR3, the DNA is TGTGCCAGCAGTCTCTCCGGGACAGGGGACTACGAGCAGTACTTC.

The chain employs TRBV7-9 and TRBJ1-2, with TRBD1 identical over 7 bases. Trimming took 0 bases from V and 8 from J; bases not matched to a gene: 6. This CDR3 comprises 14 residues. Germline CDR1 is SEHNR and CDR2 is FQNEAQ (reference sequence). This chain's CDR3 is CASSLAGQPRGYTF. CDR3 DNA: TGTGCCAGCAGCTTAGCGGGACAGCCGAGAGGCTACACCTTC.

In this sample, this clonotype turned up a few times. The rearrangement links TRBV5-1 to TRBJ1-4, with 8 bases lining up with TRBD1. V was clipped by 3 bases and J by 3 bases; unmatched bases: 13. Per the germline V gene, CDR1 is SGHRS and CDR2 is YFSETQ. The CDR3 covers 18 residues. The CDR3 DNA reads TGCGCCAGCAGCTGGATCGGGACAGGCCTCCCGCCTAATGAAAAACTGTTTTTT. As protein: CASSWIGTGLPPNEKLFF.

The DNA for the CDR3 is TGTGCCAGCAGTTCTTGGGGGGAGGTGGAAGAGACCCAGTACTTC. Protein: CASSSWGEVEETQYF. The chain carries TRBV27 and TRBJ2-5, with D perhaps matching TRBD2 (6 bases). Trimming shortened V by 4 bases and J by 3 bases, and 15 bases separated the two germline ends. Germline assignment: CDR1 MNHEY and CDR2 SMNVEV (reference sequence). The CDR3 extends over 15 amino acids.

This clonotype was found a few times. This CDR3 reads CASSPNAGSYEQYV. DNA of the CDR3: TGTGCCAGCAGTCCGAACGCGGGCTCCTACGAGCAGTACGTC. The genes are TRBV6-5 and TRBJ2-7; a possible D gene is TRBD2 (5 bases). Deletions cut 5 bases from V and 0 bases from J, with 11 bases between. This CDR3 spans 14 amino acids. Germline V gives CDR1 MNHEY, CDR2 SVGAGI.

This clonotype showed up just a few times. V gene TRBV12-3 or TRBV12-4 combines with J gene TRBJ2-7; the match to TRBD1 covers 8 bases. J gave up 2 bases and V 8 bases, and 2 bases lay outside the gene matches. The length of the CDR3 is 12 residues. As DNA, the CDR3 is TGTGCCAGCGGACAGGGCCCCTACGAGCAGTACTTC. Protein: CASGQGPYEQYF.

This clonotype was recorded a few times. The chain carries TRBV29-1 and TRBJ1-2; D uncertain. Germline CDR1 and CDR2: SQVTM and ANQGSEA. The CDR3 is 16 amino acids. With 4 bases removed from V and 0 bases from J, the gap between germline ends came to 18 bases. DNA for the CDR3: TGCAGCGTTGTTGACACCAACTTCAATCCTAACTATGGCTACACCTTC. Translation: CSVVDTNFNPNYGYTF.